The 12 T cell receptor beta chains listed next were all sequenced from one sample in a study of untreated major depressive disorder (dated by TCRdb to between 2017 and 2018). Libraries came from the immunoSEQ multiplex PCR assay. TCRdb re-hosts the immuneACCESS table, in-frame sequences only. Its copies lack some clones; in the studies checked, an unresolved V gene accounts for under half of them, and the cause for the rest is not known. This sample has approximately 20,000 clones in its table, and about 87% of those were observed once. The top ten constitute just over 5% of the sample. Sequenced sample: CD4+ T cells from PBMCs. These receptors were collected from a woman aged 25 to 39 in good health.

The V and J genes are TRBV30 and TRBJ2-1; TRBD2 aligns across 9 bases. J lost 5 bases, V lost 0 bases, and 8 bases had no gene match. The germline V gene has CDR1 GTSNPN and CDR2 SVGIG (reference sequence). The CDR3 spans 16 residues. CDR3 in DNA: TGTGCCTGGAGTGTAGGCGCGGGGGGGAGGGACAATGAGCAGTTCTTC. It yields the protein CAWSVGAGGRDNEQFF. Complete variable domain (other parts from reference TRBV30 and TRBJ2-1): SQTIHQWPATLVQPVGSPLSLECTVEGTSNPNLYWYRQAAGRGLQLLFYSVGIGQISSEVPQNLSASRPQDRQFILSSKKLLLSDSGFYLCAWSVGAGGRDNEQFFGPGTRLTVL.

The chain uses TRBV7-2 and TRBJ2-5; 14 positions agree with TRBD2. V lost 5 bases, J lost 2 bases, and 10 bases stayed unmatched. The CDR3 sequence is 18 residues long. The germline V gene has CDR1 SGHTA and CDR2 FQGNSA. In DNA, the CDR3 is TGTGCCAGCAGCGCCGGGACTAGCGGGGGAGGTCCTCAAGAGACCCAGTACTTC. This encodes CASSAGTSGGGPQETQYF.

J is TRBJ1-3 and V is TRBV4-3; no clear D. V dropped 2 bases and J dropped 4 bases, with 12 bases sitting between them. Germline CDR1 LGHNA, CDR2 YSLEER. The CDR3 contains 15 residues. CDR3 sequence reads: CASSQSITPGNTIYF. Here the CDR3 DNA reads TGCGCCAGCAGCCAATCCATCACGCCCGGAAACACCATATATTTT.

The rearrangement joins TRBV30 to TRBJ1-5; D ambiguous. CDR1 GTSNPN and CDR2 SVGIG come from the germline V gene (reference sequence). The V end lost 0 bases, the J end lost 1 base, and 13 bases lay between the germline ends. This CDR3 has 16 residues. CDR3 nucleotide sequence: TGTGCCTGGAGTGTTAGTGGGTGGCCCAGCAATCAGCCCCAGCATTTT. Translating gives CAWSVSGWPSNQPQHF.

The chain combines TRBV11-2 with TRBJ1-1; D may be TRBD1 (5 bases). V lost 3 bases, J lost 1 base, and 12 bases lay in between. There are 15 residues in the CDR3. Germline V gene lookup returns CDR1 SGHAT and CDR2 FQNNGV. Here the CDR3 DNA reads TGTGCCAGCAGCTTCTCCGTACAGGCGAACACTGAAGCTTTCTTT. Its translation: CASSFSVQANTEAFF.

This rearrangement joins TRBV30 to TRBJ1-6; no firm D call. The CDR3 loop spans 13 amino acids. The germline V gene encodes CDR1 GTSNPN and CDR2 SVGIG (reference sequence). V gave up 3 bases and J gave up 4 bases, with 7 bases separating them. CDR3 loop: CAWRGLYNSPLHF. In DNA form, the CDR3 reads TGTGCCTGGAGGGGCCTATATAATTCACCCCTCCACTTT.

This clone has just one count. The chain couples TRBV10-3 to TRBJ2-1; unclear D gene. Trimming took 4 bases from V and 9 from J, leaving 19 bases between them. Germline V gene sequence: CDR1 ENHRY, CDR2 SYGVKD. The CDR3 totals 15 residues. The CDR3, as DNA: TGTGCCATCAGTGTAGTGGCAGGAGAAGGTAGTGAGCAGTTCTTC. Translated: CAISVVAGEGSEQFF.

The chain is built from TRBV29-1 and TRBJ1-2; 8 nucleotides match TRBD1. The CDR3 covers 14 residues. J gave up 0 bases and V 6 bases, and 6 bases lay outside the gene matches. Per the germline V gene, CDR1 is SQVTM and CDR2 is ANQGSEA. The CDR3 region is CSVTGGITNYGYTF. The CDR3 DNA follows: TGCAGCGTCACAGGGGGGATAACTAACTATGGCTACACCTTC.

About this clone: The junction departs from germline at one end; a sequencing error may be responsible. This chain connects TRBV30 to TRBJ1-4; D might be TRBD1 (6 bases). This CDR3 is built from 18 residues. Germline V gene data show CDR1 as GTSNPN and CDR2 as SVGIG (reference sequence). The CDR3 spells CTWSRGRSGARNREKLFF. In DNA, the CDR3 is TGTACCTGGAGCCGGGGGCGGTCGGGGGCTCGGAATCGGGAAAAACTGTTTTTT.

V gene TRBV7-2 combines with J gene TRBJ2-3; D is undetermined. V lost 5 bases and J 0 bases, leaving 9 bases between the germline ends. The CDR3 consists of 14 residues. Per germline, CDR1 SGHTA and CDR2 FQGNSA. Here the CDR3 DNA reads TGTGCCAGCAGCACTCGCACTAGCACAGATACGCAGTATTTT. This encodes CASSTRTSTDTQYF.

The chain combines TRBV7-2 with TRBJ2-7; TRBD2 aligns across 14 bases. The CDR3 runs 15 residues. J gave up 6 bases and V 6 bases, and 7 bases lay outside the gene matches. Looked up from germline, CDR1 is SGHTA and CDR2 is FQGNSA. CDR3 nucleotides: TGTGCCAGCAGTTCGGGACTAGCGGGGGTAGTCGAGCAGTACTTC. Translating gives CASSSGLAGVVEQYF.

V and J are TRBV6-1 and TRBJ2-1; no clear D. Germline CDR1 and CDR2: MNHNS and SASEGT. The CDR3 extends over 14 amino acids. Deletions cut 6 bases from V and 0 bases from J, with 9 bases between. This CDR3 reads CASREPSSYNEQFF. The DNA for the CDR3 is TGTGCCAGCAGAGAGCCCTCCTCCTACAATGAGCAGTTCTTC.